This TCR beta chain comes out of a study of blood T cells in healthy people across ages. This clonotype was seen a handful of times. The length of the CDR3 is 16 residues. V gave up 6 bases and J gave up 12 bases; unmatched junction bases: 18. In germline, CDR1 is MNHNY, CDR2 SVGAGI (reference sequence). The use of a sample-barcoded 5' primer and a J-beta primer mix characterized a second PCR of roughly 7 to 11 cycles. MiXCR was run by TCRdb on the 5' RACE reads, yielding one entry per CDR3 protein. The data show fewer than 2,000,000 distinct CDR3 sequences, about 32% seen once. Specimen: blood. The sequence came from a woman aged 25 to 39 in good health. This chain joins TRBV6-6 and TRBJ2-1, with 9 positions matching TRBD2. The DNA for the CDR3 is TGTGCCAGCAGCCCCCATGTCGGCGCGGGGGGGCCTTCGCAGTTCTTC. Protein product: CASSPHVGAGGPSQFF.